A single sample is the source of the 11 T cell receptor beta chains below, sequenced in a study of control samples from healthy donors and cancer patients. Assay used: immunoSEQ multiplex PCR; TCRdb lists only in-frame clones, some missing. The profile covers some 110,000 clones, with 75% to 90% appearing a single time and approximately 1% taken by the ten largest. The sample was PBMCs. The receptors were gathered from a woman aged 50 to 60 with colorectal cancer.

The chain joins TRBV2 to TRBJ1-3, with TRBD1 identical over 10 bases. Germline assignment: CDR1 SNHLY and CDR2 FYNNEI. The CDR3 is made up of 15 amino acids. The trim removed 5 bases at V and 8 bases at J, leaving 9 bases unmatched. CDR3 DNA sequence: TGTGCCAGCAGTCCCCCGAGACAGGGGGCGGACACCATATATTTT. This translates into CASSPPRQGADTIYF. The full variable domain, rest sourced from reference TRBV2 and TRBJ1-3, is EPEVTQTPSHQVTQMGQEVILRCVPISNHLYFYWYRQILGQKVEFLVSFYNNEISEKSEIFDDQFSVERPDGSNFTLKIRSTKLEDSAMYFCASSPPRQGADTIYFGEGSWLTVV.

This clone has a single count. This chain links TRBV11-2 with TRBJ2-1, with 13 bases matching TRBD2. With 6 bases clipped from V and 8 bases from J, the junction kept 13 bases outside the gene matches. The germline V gene encodes CDR1 SGHAT and CDR2 FQNNGV. The CDR3 has 17 amino acids. This chain's CDR3 is CASSRLPGLAGRDEQFF. Here the CDR3 DNA reads TGTGCCAGCAGTCGTTTGCCGGGACTAGCGGGACGGGATGAGCAGTTCTTC.

The genes are TRBV30 and TRBJ1-5, with D possibly matching TRBD1 (5 bases). Germline CDR1 and CDR2: GTSNPN and SVGIG (reference sequence). Trimming shortened V by 5 bases and J by 9 bases, and 17 bases separated the two germline ends. The CDR3 is 13 amino acids. DNA of the CDR3: TGTGCCTGGGGTGGGGGAGCTCCAGGGCCCCAGCATTTT. This translates into CAWGGGAPGPQHF.

J is TRBJ1-5 and V is TRBV19; D may be TRBD1 (6 bases). V was pared by 7 bases and J by 0 bases, with 16 bases between. Germline CDR1 reads LNHDA; CDR2 reads SQIVND (reference sequence). The length of the CDR3 is 16 residues. The CDR3: CASTDKTGYSNQPQHF. In nucleotides, the CDR3 is TGTGCCAGTACGGATAAGACAGGTTATAGCAATCAGCCCCAGCATTTT.

The chain has TRBV7-9 and TRBJ2-7; a possible D gene is TRBD2 (6 bases). The CDR3 totals 16 residues. V dropped 1 base and J dropped 2 bases, with 15 bases sitting between them. In germline, CDR1 is SEHNR, CDR2 FQNEAQ (reference sequence). CDR3 in DNA: TGTGCCAGCAGCTTAGGCCATAGCGGTTCAGCCTACGAGCAGTACTTC. Its translation: CASSLGHSGSAYEQYF.

This sequence joins TRBV5-4 and TRBJ2-1; D tentatively fits TRBD1 or TRBD2 (5 bases each). The CDR3 spans 12 residues. The V and J ends lost 2 bases and 15 bases respectively, with 15 bases between them. CDR1 is SGHNT, CDR2 YYREEE, per germline (reference sequence). CDR3 bases: TGTGCCAGCAGCTTCGGGGACCACCTGCGGTTCTTC. Protein sequence: CASSFGDHLRFF.

The chain has TRBV27 and TRBJ2-1, with D perhaps being TRBD1 or TRBD2 (5 bases each). Deletions cut 7 bases from V and 2 bases from J, with 6 bases between. This CDR3 spans 12 amino acids. Germline V gene sequence: CDR1 MNHEY, CDR2 SMNVEV (reference sequence). The CDR3 nucleotides read TGTGCCAGCATGGGGGCCTACAATGAGCAGTTCTTC. Translated: CASMGAYNEQFF.

The chain employs TRBV5-1 and TRBJ2-7; no clear D. The CDR3 runs 14 residues. Trimming removed 2 bases at V and 0 bases at J, with 9 bases between. Germline CDR1 reads SGHRS; CDR2 reads YFSETQ. CDR3 DNA: TGCGCCAGCAGCTTCGAGGCACTCTCCTACGAGCAGTACTTC. The encoded protein is CASSFEALSYEQYF.

The V and J genes are TRBV4-1 and TRBJ2-2, with D uncertain. The CDR3 is made up of 14 amino acids. Germline-derived CDR1 and CDR2 are MGHRA and YSYEKL. Trimming shortened V by 1 base and J by 9 bases, and 12 bases separated the two germline ends. The CDR3 DNA reads TGCGCCAGCAGCCAAGGAGTCGGGTATCGGGAGCTGTTTTTT. It codes for CASSQGVGYRELFF.

J is TRBJ1-1 and V is TRBV15; no clear D. The germline V gene encodes CDR1 LNHNV and CDR2 YYDKDF (reference sequence). CDR3 length: 14 amino acids. The germline V and J ends were trimmed by 2 bases and 0 bases, with 7 bases remaining between them. The CDR3 loop is CATSRPQMNTEAFF. The CDR3 DNA sequence: TGTGCCACCAGCAGACCTCAGATGAACACTGAAGCTTTCTTT.

The chain is built from TRBV7-2 and TRBJ1-1; 8 bases map to TRBD1. The CDR3 contains 15 residues. Germline V gene data show CDR1 as SGHTA and CDR2 as FQGNSA. Germline trimming cut 0 bases from V and 6 bases from J; bases unmatched to any gene: 6. The chain's CDR3 is CASSLAGTGTAEAFF. CDR3 sequence (DNA): TGTGCCAGCAGCTTAGCCGGGACAGGAACGGCTGAAGCTTTCTTT. The full variable domain, rest sourced from reference TRBV7-2 and TRBJ1-1, is GAGVSQSPSNKVTEKGKDVELRCDPISGHTALYWYRQSLGQGLEFLIYFQGNSAPDKSGLPSDRFSAERTGGSVSTLTIQRTQQEDSAVYLCASSLAGTGTAEAFFGQGTRLTVV.